The 24 T cell receptor beta chains given below trace back to one sample, sequenced in a study of long-term antiretroviral therapy in people with HIV. Running of the v3.0 immunoSEQ assay took place at survey level. Sequencing used immunoSEQ multiplex PCR; TCRdb keeps in-frame clones, though not all of them. This sample has fewer than 20,000 clones, with 90% to 95% found just once. The starting material was unsorted PBMCs, obtained just under 6.5 years after starting antiretroviral therapy. These receptors were obtained from a woman aged 45-60 years with HIV.

This rearrangement joins TRBV29-1 to TRBJ2-4; D gene uncertain. CDR1 SQVTM and CDR2 ANQGSEA come from the germline V gene. V gave up 5 bases and J gave up 0 bases, with 11 bases separating them. The length of the CDR3 is 14 residues. The CDR3 sequence is CSVFVDRAKNIQYF. CDR3 bases: TGCAGCGTTTTCGTTGACCGAGCCAAAAACATTCAGTACTTC.

V is TRBV7-2 and J is TRBJ2-7; 10 positions agree with TRBD2. Trimming removed 1 base from V and 4 bases from J; junction bases left unmatched: 4. The germline gives CDR1 SGHTA, CDR2 FQGNSA. This CDR3 is 15 amino acids long. The CDR3 here is CASSLGGLATYEQYF. CDR3 coding DNA: TGTGCCAGCAGCTTAGGGGGACTAGCGACGTACGAGCAGTACTTC.

The V call is TRBV7-9, the J call TRBJ1-4; TRBD1 aligns across 7 bases. The CDR3 extends over 15 amino acids. V was clipped by 1 base and J by 8 bases; unmatched bases: 7. Germline CDR1 reads SEHNR; CDR2 reads FQNEAQ (reference sequence). The DNA for the CDR3 is TGTGCCAGCAGCTTAGAGGGGGCGCCAGGGGAAAAACTGTTTTTT. It encodes CASSLEGAPGEKLFF. Combining the CDR3 with reference TRBV7-9 and TRBJ1-4 gives the whole variable domain DTGVSQNPRHKITKRGQNVTFRCDPISEHNRLYWYRQTLGQGPEFLTYFQNEAQLEKSRLLSDRFSAERPKGSFSTLEIQRTEQGDSAMYLCASSLEGAPGEKLFFGSGTQLSVL.

The chain combines TRBV27 with TRBJ1-3; D is undetermined. The CDR3 has 16 residues. From germline, CDR1 is MNHEY and CDR2 SMNVEV (reference sequence). V was pared by 3 bases and J by 4 bases, with 16 bases between. CDR3 residues: CASSFSNGGDGNTIYF. The CDR3 region has the DNA TGTGCCAGCAGTTTTAGTAATGGAGGTGACGGAAACACCATATATTTT.

This clone was seen a few times. Other DNA sequences within the sample encode an identical CDR3. This chain joins TRBV4-3 and TRBJ2-3, with 10 bases fitting TRBD2. CDR1 is LGHNA, CDR2 YSLEER, per germline. The CDR3 totals 16 residues. The V gene end was trimmed by 0 bases and the J gene end by 3 bases; junction bases not matched to a gene: 3. The CDR3 here is CASSQDGTSVTDTQYF. CDR3 DNA: TGCGCCAGCAGCCAAGATGGGACTAGCGTGACAGATACGCAGTATTTT.

The gene calls are TRBV28 and TRBJ2-5; 8 nucleotides agree with TRBD1. After removal of 7 bases from V and 3 bases from J, the junction contained 7 bases not matched to a gene. The CDR3 covers 14 residues. Germline CDR1 is MDHEN and CDR2 is SYDVKM. For the CDR3, the DNA is TGTGCCAGCACCCGAGGGACAGGAAAAGAGACCCAGTACTTC. Its translation is CASTRGTGKETQYF.

This clone was recorded only once. This rearrangement joins TRBV5-1 to TRBJ2-7; 9 nucleotides agree with TRBD1. Germline trimming cut 5 bases from V and 2 bases from J; bases unmatched to any gene: 5. CDR1 and CDR2 from the germline V gene are SGHRS and YFSETQ. This CDR3 contains 14 residues. CDR3 sequence reads: CASSYGTGPYEQYF. The CDR3 DNA reads TGCGCCAGCAGTTACGGGACAGGGCCCTACGAGCAGTACTTC.

CDR3 sequence (DNA): TGCGCCAGCAGCGGGGGTAGCGGGAGGCCCTACAATGAGCAGTTCTTC. Its protein product is CASSGGSGRPYNEQFF. The chain combines TRBV5-1 with TRBJ2-1; 10 bases agree with TRBD2. V shed 4 bases and J 2 bases; nucleotides not matched to a gene: 6. The CDR3 loop spans 16 amino acids. Germline loops: CDR1 SGHRS, CDR2 YFSETQ. The complete variable domain, with remaining parts taken from reference TRBV5-1 and TRBJ2-1, reads KAGVTQTPRYLIKTRGQQVTLSCSPISGHRSVSWYQQTPGQGLQFLFEYFSETQRNKGNFPGRFSGRQFSNSRSEMNVSTLELGDSALYLCASSGGSGRPYNEQFFGPGTRLTVL.

This sequence joins TRBV6-1 and TRBJ2-3; no firm D call. This CDR3 spans 12 amino acids. The germline V and J ends were trimmed by 8 bases and 3 bases, with 9 bases remaining between them. Germline V CDR1 and CDR2: MNHNS, SASEGT. The CDR3 region has the DNA TGTGCCAGCCGAGGATCGACAGATACGCAGTATTTT. Its protein product is CASRGSTDTQYF.

The chain employs TRBV6-5 and TRBJ2-7, with 8 bases matching TRBD2. CDR1 and CDR2 from the germline V gene are MNHEY and SVGAGI. Unmatched junction bases numbered 9, after V lost 5 bases and J lost 3 bases. The CDR3 sequence is 15 residues long. The CDR3, as DNA: TGTGCCAGCAGTATCCGGGGGGGGAGGGGCTACGAGCAGTACTTC. As protein: CASSIRGGRGYEQYF.

The chain is built from TRBV18 and TRBJ2-7; 8 bases fit TRBD2. The CDR3 spans 15 residues. The V and J ends lost 2 bases and 1 base, in that order; junction bases with no gene match: 4. Germline CDR1 reads KGHSH; CDR2 reads LQKENI. The CDR3, as DNA: TGTGCCAGCTCACCAGCGGGGGGCGCTTCCTACGAGCAGTACTTC. This translates into CASSPAGGASYEQYF.

The V and J genes are TRBV27 and TRBJ2-1; D possibly corresponds to TRBD2 (6 bases). V was clipped by 0 bases and J by 0 bases, with 9 bases between them. The CDR3 contains 16 residues. CDR1 MNHEY and CDR2 SMNVEV come from the germline V gene (reference sequence). The CDR3 here is CASSLSRTNSYNEQFF. The CDR3 DNA sequence: TGTGCCAGCAGTTTATCTCGGACTAACTCCTACAATGAGCAGTTCTTC.

The V call is TRBV6-5, the J call TRBJ1-1, with D tentatively TRBD1 (6 bases). Deletions cut 9 bases from V and 7 bases from J, with 18 bases between. The CDR3 length is 13 residues. Germline values: CDR1 MNHEY, CDR2 SVGAGI. The CDR3 is CASSTVRGVEAFF. In nucleotides, the CDR3 is TGTGCCAGTTCGACTGTCAGGGGTGTTGAAGCTTTCTTT.

This chain connects TRBV7-9 to TRBJ1-1; TRBD1 agrees at 7 bases. The CDR3 consists of 15 residues. Germline V lookup: CDR1 SEHNR, CDR2 FQNEAQ (reference sequence). J was trimmed by 0 bases and V by 8 bases; bases with no gene match: 9. CDR3 amino acids: CASDPGQIMNTEAFF. In DNA form, the CDR3 reads TGTGCCAGCGACCCGGGACAGATCATGAACACTGAAGCTTTCTTT.

This chain uses TRBV19 with TRBJ2-1, with D perhaps TRBD2 (5 bases). The V gene's germline CDR1 is LNHDA and CDR2 SQIVND (reference sequence). The germline V and J ends were trimmed by 3 bases and 4 bases, with 10 bases remaining between them. The CDR3 has 14 residues. CDR3 sequence (DNA): TGTGCCAGTAGTATGTCTAGCTGGTACAATGAGCAGTTCTTC. Translating gives CASSMSSWYNEQFF.

The rearrangement links TRBV4-1 to TRBJ2-1; possible D gene TRBD2, 7 bases. The germline V gene encodes CDR1 MGHRA and CDR2 YSYEKL. This CDR3 has 16 amino acids. Trimming removed 1 base at V and 4 bases at J, with 14 bases between. CDR3 amino acids: CASSQVEGGGYNEQFF. In DNA form, the CDR3 reads TGCGCCAGCAGCCAAGTTGAAGGGGGGGGTTACAATGAGCAGTTCTTC.

The chain is built from TRBV7-8 and TRBJ2-7, with D perhaps matching TRBD2 (5 bases). CDR1 is SGHVS and CDR2 is FQNEAQ in the germline V gene. Trimming cost V 5 bases and J 2 bases, with 16 bases left between them. The CDR3 length is 15 residues. The CDR3 protein is CASSPLAGSAYEQYF. CDR3 sequence (DNA): TGTGCCAGCAGCCCACTGGCTGGGAGTGCCTACGAGCAGTACTTC.

The rearrangement uses TRBV7-9 and TRBJ1-2; no clear D gene. CDR1 is SEHNR, CDR2 FQNEAQ, per germline (reference sequence). This CDR3 has 15 amino acids. V was clipped by 3 bases and J by 4 bases, with 15 bases between them. CDR3 region: CASSFADRQSYGYTF. The CDR3 DNA reads as TGTGCCAGCAGCTTTGCGGACCGCCAGTCCTATGGCTACACCTTC.

The V call is TRBV5-4, the J call TRBJ2-1, with 8 bases that match TRBD2. J was trimmed by 2 bases and V by 2 bases; bases with no gene match: 3. Germline V gene data show CDR1 as SGHNT and CDR2 as YYREEE (reference sequence). This CDR3 region has 15 residues. This CDR3 is CASSLSGRTYNEQFF. The CDR3 DNA sequence: TGTGCCAGCAGCTTAAGCGGGAGAACCTACAATGAGCAGTTCTTC.

The chain has TRBV19 and TRBJ1-5; D remains ambiguous. The CDR3 has 13 residues. With 5 bases removed from V and 1 base from J, the gap between germline ends came to 6 bases. Germline V gene data show CDR1 as LNHDA and CDR2 as SQIVND (reference sequence). The CDR3 nucleotides read TGTGCCAGTAGTGTTCAGAGCAATCAGCCCCAGCATTTT. Protein: CASSVQSNQPQHF.

The rearrangement uses TRBV5-1 and TRBJ2-5, with TRBD2 as a possible D gene (5 bases). Germline CDR1 SGHRS, CDR2 YFSETQ. V shed 7 bases and J shed 2 bases, with 9 bases lying between them. There are 12 residues in the CDR3. The CDR3 reads CASATGQETQYF. Here the CDR3 DNA reads TGCGCCAGCGCCACGGGGCAAGAGACCCAGTACTTC.

The V and J genes are TRBV5-4 and TRBJ2-6, with D perhaps matching TRBD1 (6 bases). Germline V gene lookup returns CDR1 SGHNT and CDR2 YYREEE (reference sequence). The CDR3 extends over 17 amino acids. V was trimmed by 6 bases and J by 0 bases, leaving 16 bases between them. The CDR3 is CASTPQGPRSGANVLTF. DNA of the CDR3: TGTGCCAGCACCCCACAGGGCCCGCGCTCTGGGGCCAACGTCCTGACTTTC.

The gene calls are TRBV6-1 and TRBJ2-2, with 7 nucleotides matching TRBD1. There are 17 residues in the CDR3. Per germline, CDR1 MNHNS and CDR2 SASEGT. Trimming at V came to 1 base and at J to 6 bases, leaving 11 bases not matched to a gene. The DNA of the CDR3 is TGTGCCAGCAGTGAAGATAGAAGGGGGCTTTATCCCGGGGAGCTGTTTTTT. Encoded protein: CASSEDRRGLYPGELFF.

The chain is built from TRBV4-1 and TRBJ2-3; perhaps TRBD1 as D (6 bases). This CDR3 comprises 13 residues. Between the trimmed V and J ends, which lost 5 bases and 5 bases, there was a span of 11 bases. Germline V gene sequence: CDR1 MGHRA, CDR2 YSYEKL. The CDR3 DNA follows: TGCGCCAGCAGCGAGGGGGTGGGAGATACGCAGTATTTT. Translated: CASSEGVGDTQYF.